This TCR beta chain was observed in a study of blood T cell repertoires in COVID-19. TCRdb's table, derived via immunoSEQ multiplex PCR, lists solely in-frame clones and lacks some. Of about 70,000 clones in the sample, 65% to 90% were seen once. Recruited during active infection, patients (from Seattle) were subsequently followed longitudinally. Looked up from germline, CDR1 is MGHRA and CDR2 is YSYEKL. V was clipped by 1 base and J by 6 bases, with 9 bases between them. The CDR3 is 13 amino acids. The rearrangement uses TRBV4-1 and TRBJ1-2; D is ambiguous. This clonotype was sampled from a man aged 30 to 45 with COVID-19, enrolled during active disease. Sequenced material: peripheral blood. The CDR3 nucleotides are TGCGCCAGCAGCCAAGTTCCGAGCGATGGCTACACCTTC. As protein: CASSQVPSDGYTF.